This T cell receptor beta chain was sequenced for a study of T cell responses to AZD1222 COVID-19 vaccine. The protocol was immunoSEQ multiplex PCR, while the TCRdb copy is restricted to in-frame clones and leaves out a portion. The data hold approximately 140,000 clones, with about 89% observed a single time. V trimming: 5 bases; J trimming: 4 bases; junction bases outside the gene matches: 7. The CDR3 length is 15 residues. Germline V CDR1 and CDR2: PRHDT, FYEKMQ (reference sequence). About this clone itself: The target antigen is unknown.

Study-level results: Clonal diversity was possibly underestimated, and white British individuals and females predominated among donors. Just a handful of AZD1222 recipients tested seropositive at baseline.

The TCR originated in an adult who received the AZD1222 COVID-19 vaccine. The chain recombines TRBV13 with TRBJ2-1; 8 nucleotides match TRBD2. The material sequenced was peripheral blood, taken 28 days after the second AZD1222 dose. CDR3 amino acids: CASSQGLGGYNEQFF. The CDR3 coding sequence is TGTGCCAGCAGCCAGGGACTAGGGGGTTACAATGAGCAGTTCTTC.